These T cell receptor beta chains were read from a single sample in a study of T cell responses to AZD1222 COVID-19 vaccine. Produced via immunoSEQ multiplex PCR; TCRdb's table is partial and in-frame only. The table records about 150,000 clones, 89% of them present only once. The specimen was peripheral blood, collected on day 0 of AZD1222 vaccination. The origin of the receptors is an adult in good health. CDR3s include the opening cysteine and the closing phenylalanine or tryptophan. Each record gives: J gene, clone size, D gene, V gene, CDR3 DNA, CDR3 protein. A D gene is named only where the DNA matches it firmly. Size is omitted from some rows. Given values are once, few, many or a class for expanded clones.

TRBJ1-1 once . TRBV7-8 TGTGCCAGCAGCCCCCCGTGGATTTTTGGAGACACTGAAGCTTTCTTT CASSPPWIFGDTEAFF
TRBJ1-2 . . TRBV28 TGTGCCAGCAGTTTTAGCGATCCCGGGTATGGCTACACCTTC CASSFSDPGYGYTF
TRBJ1-1 . TRBD1 TRBV5-1 TGCGCCAGCAGCTTGGACAGGGGGCGAAACACTGAAGCTTTCTTT CASSLDRGRNTEAFF
TRBJ2-7 . . TRBV9 TGTGCCAGCAGCTCCCAGCGGAACTACGAGCAGTACTTC CASSSQRNYEQYF
TRBJ1-1 . . TRBV5-1 TGCGCCAGCAGCCCGGACAGTTTCACTGAAGCTTTCTTT CASSPDSFTEAFF
TRBJ2-1 . . TRBV6-1 TGTGCCAGCAGTGAAGCCGGGATTATTCCCTACAATGAGCAGTTCTTC CASSEAGIIPYNEQFF
TRBJ2-5 . . TRBV11-2 TGTGCCAGCAGCCGATCGGGGGGCGCGGGGGAGACCCAGTACTTC CASSRSGGAGETQYF
TRBJ1-1 . . TRBV9 TGTGCCAGCAGCGTAGTTGGGGGAAGAACTGAAGCTTTCTTT CASSVVGGRTEAFF
TRBJ1-5 . . TRBV4-2 TGTGCCAGCAGCCAAGATGTAGGTTATAGCAATCAGCCCCAGCATTTT CASSQDVGYSNQPQHF
TRBJ1-2 many . TRBV19 TGTGCCAGTATAGCCCCGGACACATTCTATGGCTACACCTTC CASIAPDTFYGYTF
TRBJ1-4 . . TRBV28 TGTGCCAGCACCATCGTCAGGACCGGGGGTGAAAAACTGTTTTTT CASTIVRTGGEKLFF
TRBJ2-7 . . TRBV19 TGTGCCAGTAGTATCCGGGACACCTCCTACGAGCAGTACTTC CASSIRDTSYEQYF
TRBJ1-4 . TRBD1 TRBV7-9 TGTGCCAGCAGCTTGGACAGGGGTAATGAAAAACTGTTTTTT CASSLDRGNEKLFF
TRBJ2-3 . . TRBV5-8 TGTGCCAGCAGCTTGGCCCAGGGAGCAGATACGCAGTATTTT CASSLAQGADTQYF
TRBJ2-1 . . TRBV5-1 TGCGCCAGCAGCTTTAGTACTGGGTCCTACAATGAGCAGTTCTTC CASSFSTGSYNEQFF
TRBJ2-7 . . TRBV10-3 TGTGCCATCAGTGAGGAGGTGGCGAGTGGGGAGCAGTACTTC CAISEEVASGEQYF
TRBJ1-2 . . TRBV4-2 TGTGCCAGCAGCCCCTTTCGGGGCTCTTATGGCTACACCTTC CASSPFRGSYGYTF
TRBJ1-6 . . TRBV14 TGTGCCAGCAGCCAAGGGAGATTTTACAGAACTTCACCCCTCCACTTT CASSQGRFYRTSPLHF
TRBJ1-1 few . TRBV3-1/TRBV3-2 TGTGCCAGCAGCCCCGTTGGGGGTGAAGCTTTCTTT CASSPVGGEAFF
TRBJ2-1 . TRBD1 TRBV7-8 TGTGCCAGCATCAAAACAGGGGGCGCGAGGAATGAGCAGTTCTTC CASIKTGGARNEQFF
TRBJ1-1 . . TRBV18 TGTGCCAGCTGCGAAGCAGGGGAGGCTGAAGCTTTCTTT CASCEAGEAEAFF
TRBJ1-2 . TRBD1 TRBV6-6 TGTGCCAGCAGGGTTGGACAGGGGGCGTATTATGGCTACACCTTC CASRVGQGAYYGYTF
TRBJ2-1 once . TRBV5-4 TGTGCCAGCAGCTTGGGCCGGGGTCAAGGAGCTGGGCAGTTCTTC CASSLGRGQGAGQFF
TRBJ2-5 . . TRBV10-1 TGCGCCAGCAGTGCGTCAGCCCAAGAGACCCAGTACTTC CASSASAQETQYF
TRBJ2-1 . TRBD2 TRBV27 TGTGCCAGCAGTTCGAGGGGCGGGAGGGCCCCAAATGAGCAGTTCTTC CASSSRGGRAPNEQFF
TRBJ2-5 . TRBD2 TRBV5-6 TGTGCCAGCAGCTTGCGACTAGCGGGCGGGGAGACCCAGTACTTC CASSLRLAGGETQYF
TRBJ2-2 . TRBD2 TRBV11-3 TGTGCCAGCAGCTCCAGCGGGATCAGCTTAAACACCGGGGAGCTGTTTTTT CASSSSGISLNTGELFF
TRBJ2-7 . TRBD2 TRBV29-1 TGCAGCGTACCCGGGACTAGCGGCTACGAGCAGTACTTC CSVPGTSGYEQYF
TRBJ1-6 . . TRBV20-1 TGCAGTGCTAGTCACTCCGCGGCGGCCAGCTCCTATAATTCACCCCTCCACTTT CSASHSAAASSYNSPLHF
TRBJ2-1 . . TRBV24-1 TGTGCCACCAGTGACTCCTTACCAAGTAGGTCAGACAATGAGCAGTTCTTC CATSDSLPSRSDNEQFF
TRBJ2-3 . TRBD2 TRBV7-6 TGTGCCAGCAGCCCCCAGCGGGAGTCCCTCTGGGGGGCAGATACGCAGTATTTT CASSPQRESLWGADTQYF
TRBJ2-2 . TRBD2 TRBV7-6 TGTGCCAGCAGCTTAGCGCCGGGAGGGGGTACCGGGGAGCTGTTTTTT CASSLAPGGGTGELFF
TRBJ1-5 once . TRBV7-2 TGTGCCAGCAGCACGTACACAGGGTCTAGCAATCAGCCCCAGCATTTT CASSTYTGSSNQPQHF
TRBJ1-5 . . TRBV28 TGTGCCAGCAGTTTAGCTGTACAGAATCAGCCCCAGCATTTT CASSLAVQNQPQHF
TRBJ1-2 . . TRBV7-2 TGTGCCAGCAGCTTAGGCGGTCGGCATCCTAACTATGGCTACACCTTC CASSLGGRHPNYGYTF
TRBJ2-7 . . TRBV27 TGTGCCAGCAGTTCAGGCAGCAGGTTTTTCTACGAGCAGTACTTC CASSSGSRFFYEQYF
TRBJ2-1 . TRBD2 TRBV3-1/TRBV3-2 TGTGCCAGCAGCCAAGCCAGCGGGGGGGGATGGGGAGAGCAGTTCTTC CASSQASGGGWGEQFF
TRBJ1-5 . . TRBV2 TGTGCCAGCAGTGATGGGTATCAGCCCCAGCATTTT CASSDGYQPQHF
TRBJ1-1 once . TRBV19 TGTGCCAGTAGTATATCTGGCCACTATGAAGCTTTCTTT CASSISGHYEAFF
TRBJ1-5 . . TRBV28 TGTGCCAGCAGTTTTGAGGCAGGGGTGTATGGTCAGCCCCAGCATTTT CASSFEAGVYGQPQHF
TRBJ2-5 . . TRBV5-4 TGTGCCAGCAGCAGGCCTCGCGGAGAGACCCAGTACTTC CASSRPRGETQYF